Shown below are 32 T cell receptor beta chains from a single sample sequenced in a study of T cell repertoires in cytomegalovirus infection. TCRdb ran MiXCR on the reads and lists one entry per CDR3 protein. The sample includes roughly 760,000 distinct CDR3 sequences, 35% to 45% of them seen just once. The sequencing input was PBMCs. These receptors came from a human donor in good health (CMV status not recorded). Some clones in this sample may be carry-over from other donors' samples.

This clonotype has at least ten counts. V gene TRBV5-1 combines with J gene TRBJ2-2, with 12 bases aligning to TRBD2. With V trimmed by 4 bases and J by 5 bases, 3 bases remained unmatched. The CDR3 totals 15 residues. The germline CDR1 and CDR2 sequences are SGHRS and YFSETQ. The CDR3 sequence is CASSVGLAGTGELFF. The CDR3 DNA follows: TGCGCCAGCAGCGTAGGACTAGCGGGGACCGGGGAGCTGTTTTTT.

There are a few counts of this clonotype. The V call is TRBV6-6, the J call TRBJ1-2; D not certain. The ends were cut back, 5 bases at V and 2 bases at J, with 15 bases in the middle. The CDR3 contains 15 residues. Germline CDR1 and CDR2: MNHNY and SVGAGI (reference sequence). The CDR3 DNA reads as TGTGCCAGCAGTACAAGACAAATGACGAACTATGGCTACACCTTC. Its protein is CASSTRQMTNYGYTF.

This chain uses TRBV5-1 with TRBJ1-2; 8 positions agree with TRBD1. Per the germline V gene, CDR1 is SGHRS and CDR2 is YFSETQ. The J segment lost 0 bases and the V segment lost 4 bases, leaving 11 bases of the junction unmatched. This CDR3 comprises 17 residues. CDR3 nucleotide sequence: TGCGCCAGCAGCCCATGGACAGGGACTATATCTAACTATGGCTACACCTTC. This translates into CASSPWTGTISNYGYTF.

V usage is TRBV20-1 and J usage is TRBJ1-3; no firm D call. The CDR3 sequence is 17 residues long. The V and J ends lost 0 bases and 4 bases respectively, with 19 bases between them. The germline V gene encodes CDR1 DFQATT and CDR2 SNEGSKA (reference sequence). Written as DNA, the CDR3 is TGCAGTGCTAGAGATCTTTCTCTTGGGAGAAGCGGAAACACCATATATTTT. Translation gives CSARDLSLGRSGNTIYF.

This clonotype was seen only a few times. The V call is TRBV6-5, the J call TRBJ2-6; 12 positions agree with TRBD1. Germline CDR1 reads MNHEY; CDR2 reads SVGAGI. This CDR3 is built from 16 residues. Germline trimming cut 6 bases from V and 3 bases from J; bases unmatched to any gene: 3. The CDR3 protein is CASRGTGGFGANVLTF. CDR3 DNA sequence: TGTGCCAGCAGGGGGACAGGGGGCTTTGGGGCCAACGTCCTGACTTTC.

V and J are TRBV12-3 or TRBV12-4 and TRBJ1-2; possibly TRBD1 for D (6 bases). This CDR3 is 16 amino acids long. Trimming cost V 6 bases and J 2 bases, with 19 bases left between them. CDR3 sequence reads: CASSAVTGKVNYGYTF. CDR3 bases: TGTGCCAGCAGCGCTGTAACAGGGAAGGTCAACTATGGCTACACCTTC.

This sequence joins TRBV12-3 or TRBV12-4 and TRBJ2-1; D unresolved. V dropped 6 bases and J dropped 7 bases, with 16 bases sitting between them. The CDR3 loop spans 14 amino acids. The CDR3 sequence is CASRPARLENEQFF. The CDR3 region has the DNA TGTGCCAGCAGACCGGCCAGATTAGAGAATGAGCAGTTCTTC.

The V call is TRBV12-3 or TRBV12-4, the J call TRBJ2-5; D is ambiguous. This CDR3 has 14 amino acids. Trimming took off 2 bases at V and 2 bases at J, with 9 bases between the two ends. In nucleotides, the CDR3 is TGTGCCAGCAGTTTACGGGCCCGACAAGAGACCCAGTACTTC. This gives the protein CASSLRARQETQYF.

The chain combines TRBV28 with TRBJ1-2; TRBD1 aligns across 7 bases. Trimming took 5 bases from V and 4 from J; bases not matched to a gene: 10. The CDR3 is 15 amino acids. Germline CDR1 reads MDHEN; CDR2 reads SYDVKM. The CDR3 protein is CASSARTGTPYGYTF. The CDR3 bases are TGTGCCAGCAGTGCGCGGACAGGAACCCCCTATGGCTACACCTTC.

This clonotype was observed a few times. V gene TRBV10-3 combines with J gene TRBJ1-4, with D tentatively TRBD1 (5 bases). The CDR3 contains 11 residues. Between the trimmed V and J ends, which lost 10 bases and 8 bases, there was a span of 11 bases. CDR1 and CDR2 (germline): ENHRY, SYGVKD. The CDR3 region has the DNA TGTGCCACCCGACAGAGCGAAAAACTGTTTTTT. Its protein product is CATRQSEKLFF.

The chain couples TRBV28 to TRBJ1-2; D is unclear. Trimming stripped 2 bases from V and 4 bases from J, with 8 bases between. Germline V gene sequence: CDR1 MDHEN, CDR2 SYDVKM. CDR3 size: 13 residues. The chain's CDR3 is CASSLRVIYGYTF. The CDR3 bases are TGTGCCAGCAGTTTAAGGGTGATCTATGGCTACACCTTC.

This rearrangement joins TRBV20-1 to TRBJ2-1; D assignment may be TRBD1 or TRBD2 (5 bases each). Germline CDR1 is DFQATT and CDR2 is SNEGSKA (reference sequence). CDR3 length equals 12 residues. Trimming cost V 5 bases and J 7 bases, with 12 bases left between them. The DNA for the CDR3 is TGCAGTGCTGCCGGGTGGGGGAATGAGCAGTTCTTC. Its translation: CSAAGWGNEQFF.

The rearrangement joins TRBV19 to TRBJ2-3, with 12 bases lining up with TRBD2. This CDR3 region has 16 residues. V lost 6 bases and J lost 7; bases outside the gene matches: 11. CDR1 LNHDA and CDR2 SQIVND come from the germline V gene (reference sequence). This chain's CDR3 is CASSLTSGRATYTQYF. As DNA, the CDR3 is TGTGCCAGTAGCTTGACTAGCGGGAGAGCTACATATACGCAGTATTTT. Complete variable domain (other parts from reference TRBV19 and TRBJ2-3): DGGITQSPKYLFRKEGQNVTLSCEQNLNHDAMYWYRQDPGQGLRLIYYSQIVNDFQKGDIAEGYSVSREKKESFPLTVTSAQKNPTAFYLCASSLTSGRATYTQYFGPGTRLTVL.

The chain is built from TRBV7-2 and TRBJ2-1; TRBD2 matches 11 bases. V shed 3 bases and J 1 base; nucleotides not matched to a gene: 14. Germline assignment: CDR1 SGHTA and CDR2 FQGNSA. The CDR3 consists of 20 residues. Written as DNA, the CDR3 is TGTGCCAGCAGCTTCTACTGGACTAGCGGGTTCCTAAGGTCCTACAATGAGCAGTTCTTC. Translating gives CASSFYWTSGFLRSYNEQFF.

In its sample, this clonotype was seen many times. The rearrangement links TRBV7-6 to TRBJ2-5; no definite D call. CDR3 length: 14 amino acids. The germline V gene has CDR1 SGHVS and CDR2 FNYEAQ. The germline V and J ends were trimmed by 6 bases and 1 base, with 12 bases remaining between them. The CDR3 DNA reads TGTGCCAGCAGGGATCCCGGATCCCAAGAGACCCAGTACTTC. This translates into CASRDPGSQETQYF.

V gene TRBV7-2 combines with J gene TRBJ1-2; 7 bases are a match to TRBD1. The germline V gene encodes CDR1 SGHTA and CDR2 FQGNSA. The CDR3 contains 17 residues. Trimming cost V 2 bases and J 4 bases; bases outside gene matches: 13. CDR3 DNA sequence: TGTGCCAGCAGCTTACCCGGAGGGGGCGCCGGTGTCTATGGCTACACCTTC. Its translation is CASSLPGGGAGVYGYTF.

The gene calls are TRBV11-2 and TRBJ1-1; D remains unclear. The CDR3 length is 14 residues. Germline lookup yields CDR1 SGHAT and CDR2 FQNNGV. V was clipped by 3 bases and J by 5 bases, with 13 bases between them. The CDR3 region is CASSLIPGWTEAFF. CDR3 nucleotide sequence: TGTGCCAGCAGCTTGATCCCAGGTTGGACTGAAGCTTTCTTT.

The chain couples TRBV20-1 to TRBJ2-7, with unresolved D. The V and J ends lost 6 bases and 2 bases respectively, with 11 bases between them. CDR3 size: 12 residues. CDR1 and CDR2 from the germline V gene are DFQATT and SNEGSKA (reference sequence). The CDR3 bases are TGCAGTGCCTCGCCCAATACCTACGAGCAGTACTTC. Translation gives CSASPNTYEQYF.

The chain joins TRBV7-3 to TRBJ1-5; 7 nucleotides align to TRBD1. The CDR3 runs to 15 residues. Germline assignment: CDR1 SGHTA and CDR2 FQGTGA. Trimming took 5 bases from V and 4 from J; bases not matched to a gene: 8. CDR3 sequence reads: CASSKDREENQPQHF. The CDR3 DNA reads TGTGCCAGCAGCAAAGACAGGGAAGAGAATCAGCCCCAGCATTTT.

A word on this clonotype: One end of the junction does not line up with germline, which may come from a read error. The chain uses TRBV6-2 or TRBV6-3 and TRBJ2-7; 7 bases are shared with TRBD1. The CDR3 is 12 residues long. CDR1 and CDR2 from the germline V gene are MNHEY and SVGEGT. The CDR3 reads CASSTRDSPPHF. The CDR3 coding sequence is TGTGCCAGCAGTACCAGGGACAGCCCACCGCACTTC.

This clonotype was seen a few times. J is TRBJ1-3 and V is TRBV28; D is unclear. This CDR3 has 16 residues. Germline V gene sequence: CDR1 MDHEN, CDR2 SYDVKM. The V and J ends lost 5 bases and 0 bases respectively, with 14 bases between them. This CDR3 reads CASSPHGGISGNTIYF. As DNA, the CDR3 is TGTGCCAGCAGTCCCCACGGCGGGATCTCTGGAAACACCATATATTTT.

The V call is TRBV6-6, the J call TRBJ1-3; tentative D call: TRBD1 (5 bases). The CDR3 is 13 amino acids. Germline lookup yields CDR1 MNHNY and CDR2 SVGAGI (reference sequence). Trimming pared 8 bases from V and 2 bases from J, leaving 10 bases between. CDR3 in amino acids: CASRGAAGNTIYF. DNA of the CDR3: TGTGCCAGCCGAGGGGCTGCTGGAAACACCATATATTTT.

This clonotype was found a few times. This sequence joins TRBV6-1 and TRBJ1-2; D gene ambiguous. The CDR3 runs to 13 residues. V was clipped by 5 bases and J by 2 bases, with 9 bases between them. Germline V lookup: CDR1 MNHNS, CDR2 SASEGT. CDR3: CASSPPSNYGYTF. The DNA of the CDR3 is TGTGCCAGCAGTCCTCCAAGCAACTATGGCTACACCTTC.

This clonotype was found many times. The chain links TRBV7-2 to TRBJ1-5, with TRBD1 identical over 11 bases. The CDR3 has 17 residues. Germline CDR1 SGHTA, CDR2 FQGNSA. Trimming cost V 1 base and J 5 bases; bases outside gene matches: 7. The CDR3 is CASSLEYWTGGDQPQHF. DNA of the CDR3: TGTGCCAGCAGCTTAGAATATTGGACAGGGGGCGATCAGCCCCAGCATTTT. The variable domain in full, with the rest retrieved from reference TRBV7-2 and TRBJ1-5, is GAGVSQSPSNKVTEKGKDVELRCDPISGHTALYWYRQSLGQGLEFLIYFQGNSAPDKSGLPSDRFSAERTGGSVSTLTIQRTQQEDSAVYLCASSLEYWTGGDQPQHFGDGTRLSIL.

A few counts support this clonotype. The CDR3 DNA sequence: TGTGCCAGCAGCTTGATCTCTGGCGTGAGGGGTCCCATGAACACTGAAGCTTTCTTT. As protein: CASSLISGVRGPMNTEAFF. The chain recombines TRBV11-3 with TRBJ1-1; perhaps TRBD1 as D (5 bases). CDR3 size: 19 residues. CDR1 and CDR2 from the germline V gene are SGHNT and YENEEA. V lost 3 bases, J lost 0 bases, and 23 bases lay in between.

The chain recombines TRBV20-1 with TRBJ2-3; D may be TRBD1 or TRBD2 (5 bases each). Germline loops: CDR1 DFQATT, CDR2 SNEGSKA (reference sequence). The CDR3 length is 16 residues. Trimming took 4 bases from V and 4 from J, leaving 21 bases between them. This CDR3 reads CSATNPRDPGSDTQYF. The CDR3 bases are TGCAGTGCTACGAACCCCCGGGACCCTGGATCAGATACGCAGTATTTT.

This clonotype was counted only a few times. This CDR3 reads CASRGAGEDTQYF. The CDR3 region has the DNA TGTGCCAGCAGGGGGGCCGGGGAAGATACGCAGTATTTT. The genes are TRBV12-3 or TRBV12-4 and TRBJ2-3; D is possibly TRBD1 (6 bases). There are 13 residues in the CDR3. V lost 6 bases and J 5 bases, leaving 12 bases between the germline ends.

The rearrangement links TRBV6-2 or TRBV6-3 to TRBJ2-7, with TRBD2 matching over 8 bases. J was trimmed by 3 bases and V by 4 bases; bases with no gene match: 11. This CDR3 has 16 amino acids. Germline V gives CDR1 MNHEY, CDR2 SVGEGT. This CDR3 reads CASSLPGLGVGYEQYF. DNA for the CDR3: TGTGCCAGCAGTTTACCGGGACTAGGAGTGGGCTACGAGCAGTACTTC.

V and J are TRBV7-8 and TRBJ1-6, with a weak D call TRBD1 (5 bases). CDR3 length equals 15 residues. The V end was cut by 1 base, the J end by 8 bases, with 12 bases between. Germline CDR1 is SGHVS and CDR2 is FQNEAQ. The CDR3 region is CASSLVPEGDSPLHF. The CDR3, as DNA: TGTGCCAGCAGCTTAGTACCGGAAGGGGATTCACCCCTCCACTTT.

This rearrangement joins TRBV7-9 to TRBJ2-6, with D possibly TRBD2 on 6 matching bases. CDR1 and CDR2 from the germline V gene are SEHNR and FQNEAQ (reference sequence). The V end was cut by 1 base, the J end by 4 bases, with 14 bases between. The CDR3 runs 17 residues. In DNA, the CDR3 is TGTGCCAGCAGCTTAGTGGGGGGAACGGCAGGGGCCAACGTCCTGACTTTC. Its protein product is CASSLVGGTAGANVLTF.

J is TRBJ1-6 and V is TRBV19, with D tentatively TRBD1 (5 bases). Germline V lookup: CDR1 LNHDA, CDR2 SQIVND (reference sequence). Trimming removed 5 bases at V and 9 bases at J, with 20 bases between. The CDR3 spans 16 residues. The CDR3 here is CASSRTMTETGSPLHF. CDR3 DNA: TGTGCCAGTAGTCGAACTATGACAGAAACAGGTTCACCCCTCCACTTT.

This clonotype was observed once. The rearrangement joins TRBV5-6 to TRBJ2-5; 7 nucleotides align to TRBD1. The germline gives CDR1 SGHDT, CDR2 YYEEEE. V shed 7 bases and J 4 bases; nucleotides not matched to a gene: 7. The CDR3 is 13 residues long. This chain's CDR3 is CASLRTGVETQYF. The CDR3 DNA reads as TGTGCCAGCCTACGAACAGGGGTAGAGACCCAGTACTTC.